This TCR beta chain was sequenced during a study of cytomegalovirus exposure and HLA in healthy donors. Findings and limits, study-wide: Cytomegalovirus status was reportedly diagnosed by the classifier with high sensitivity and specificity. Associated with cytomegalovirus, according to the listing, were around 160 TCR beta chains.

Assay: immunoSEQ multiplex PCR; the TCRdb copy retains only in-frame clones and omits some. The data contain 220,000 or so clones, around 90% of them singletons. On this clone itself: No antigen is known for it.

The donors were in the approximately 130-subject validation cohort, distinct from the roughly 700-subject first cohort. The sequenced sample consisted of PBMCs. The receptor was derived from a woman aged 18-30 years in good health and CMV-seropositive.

The chain's CDR3 is CASSYRLAGYQETQYF. For the CDR3, the DNA is TGTGCCAGCAGTTACCGACTAGCGGGGTACCAAGAGACCCAGTACTTC. The rearrangement links TRBV2 to TRBJ2-5, with 11 bases identical to TRBD2. CDR1 SNHLY and CDR2 FYNNEI come from the germline V gene. V lost 5 bases and J lost 0; bases outside the gene matches: 5. The CDR3 is 16 residues long.